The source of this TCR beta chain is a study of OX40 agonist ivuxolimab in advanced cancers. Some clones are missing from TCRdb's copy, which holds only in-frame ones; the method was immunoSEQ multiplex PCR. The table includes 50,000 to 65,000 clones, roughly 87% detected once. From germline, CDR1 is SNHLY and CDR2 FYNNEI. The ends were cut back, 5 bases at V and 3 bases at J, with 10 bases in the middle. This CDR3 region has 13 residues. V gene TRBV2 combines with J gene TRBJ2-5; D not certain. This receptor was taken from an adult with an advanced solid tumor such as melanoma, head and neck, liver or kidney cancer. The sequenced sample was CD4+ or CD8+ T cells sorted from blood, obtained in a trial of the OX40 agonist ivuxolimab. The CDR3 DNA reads TGTGCCAGCAGTTACGACATAGAAGAGACCCAGTACTTC. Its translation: CASSYDIEETQYF.